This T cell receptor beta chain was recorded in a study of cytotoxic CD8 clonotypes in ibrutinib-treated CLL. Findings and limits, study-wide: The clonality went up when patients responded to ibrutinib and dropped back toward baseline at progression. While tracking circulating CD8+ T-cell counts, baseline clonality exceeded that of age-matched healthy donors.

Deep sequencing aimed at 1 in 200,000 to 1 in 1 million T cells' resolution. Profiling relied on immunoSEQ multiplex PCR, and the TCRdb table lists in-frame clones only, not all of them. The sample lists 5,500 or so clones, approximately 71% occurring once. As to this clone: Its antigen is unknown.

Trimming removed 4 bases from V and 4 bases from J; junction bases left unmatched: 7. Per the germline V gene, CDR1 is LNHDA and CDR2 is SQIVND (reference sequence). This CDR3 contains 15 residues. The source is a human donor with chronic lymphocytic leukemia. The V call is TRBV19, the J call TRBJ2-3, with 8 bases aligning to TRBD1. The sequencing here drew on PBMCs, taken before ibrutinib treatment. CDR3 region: CASSRTGYFPDTQYF. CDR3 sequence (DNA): TGTGCCAGTAGTAGGACAGGGTATTTCCCAGATACGCAGTATTTT.